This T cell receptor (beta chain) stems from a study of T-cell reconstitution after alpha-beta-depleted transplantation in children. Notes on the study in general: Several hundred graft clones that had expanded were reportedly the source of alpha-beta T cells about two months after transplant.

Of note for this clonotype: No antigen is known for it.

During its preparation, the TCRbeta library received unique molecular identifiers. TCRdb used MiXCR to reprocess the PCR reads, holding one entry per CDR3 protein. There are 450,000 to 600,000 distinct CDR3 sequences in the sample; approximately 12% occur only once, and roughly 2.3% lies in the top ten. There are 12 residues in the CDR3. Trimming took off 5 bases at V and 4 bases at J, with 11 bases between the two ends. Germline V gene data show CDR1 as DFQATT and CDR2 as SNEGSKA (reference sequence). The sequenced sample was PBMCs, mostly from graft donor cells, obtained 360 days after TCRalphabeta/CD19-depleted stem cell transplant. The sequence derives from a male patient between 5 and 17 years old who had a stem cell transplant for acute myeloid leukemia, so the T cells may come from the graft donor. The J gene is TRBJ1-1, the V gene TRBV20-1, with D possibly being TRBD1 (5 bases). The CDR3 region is CSAQRQSTEAFF. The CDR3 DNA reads TGCAGTGCTCAGAGACAGTCCACTGAAGCTTTCTTT.